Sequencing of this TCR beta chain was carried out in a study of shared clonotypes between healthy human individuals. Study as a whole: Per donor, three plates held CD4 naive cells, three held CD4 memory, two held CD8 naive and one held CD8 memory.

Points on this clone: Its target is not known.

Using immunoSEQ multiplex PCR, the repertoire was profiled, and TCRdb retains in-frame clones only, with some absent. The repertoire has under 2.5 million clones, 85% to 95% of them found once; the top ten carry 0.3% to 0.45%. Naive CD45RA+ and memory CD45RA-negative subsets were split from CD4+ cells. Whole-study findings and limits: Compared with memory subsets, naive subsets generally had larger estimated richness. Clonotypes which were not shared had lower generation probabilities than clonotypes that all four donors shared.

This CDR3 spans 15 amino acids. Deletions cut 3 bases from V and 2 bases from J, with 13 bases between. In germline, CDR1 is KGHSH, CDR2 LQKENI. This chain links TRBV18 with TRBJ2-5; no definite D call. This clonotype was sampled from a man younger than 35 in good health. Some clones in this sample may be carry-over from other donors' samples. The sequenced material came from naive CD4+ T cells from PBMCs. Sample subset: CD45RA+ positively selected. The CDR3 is CASSPWARSQETQYF. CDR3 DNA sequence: TGTGCCAGCTCACCTTGGGCAAGGAGTCAAGAGACCCAGTACTTC. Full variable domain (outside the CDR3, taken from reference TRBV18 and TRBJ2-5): NAGVMQNPRHLVRRRGQEARLRCSPMKGHSHVYWYRQLPEEGLKFMVYLQKENIIDESGMPKERFSAEFPKEGPSILRIQQVVRGDSAAYFCASSPWARSQETQYFGPGTRLLVL.